This T cell receptor (beta chain) was observed in a study of T cells after yellow fever vaccination. Trimming took 10 bases from V and 2 from J, leaving 18 bases between them. This CDR3 comprises 14 residues. Overall study results and limits: Few clonotypes appeared in both CD4 and CD8 compartments. Contaminants from the bulk population, in the form of abundant clonotypes, could be found in FACS-sorted repertoires. Clones from primary vaccination mostly reappeared after the booster (96% CD4, around 90% CD8).

The sample holds a few counts of this clonotype. Antigen specificity is unknown. UMIs were added to TCR cDNA along with a universal primer site when it was made by 5'RACE template switching. TCRdb reprocessed the 5' RACE reads via MiXCR and lists one record per CDR3 protein. The table lists 110,000 or so distinct CDR3 sequences, 6.5% to 9% of them singletons. This specimen consisted of CD4+ T cells sorted from PBMCs, obtained roughly 47 days after the first yellow fever vaccination. The sequence came from a man younger than 35 who received the YFV17D yellow fever vaccine. The chain joins TRBV12-3 or TRBV12-4 to TRBJ2-7; maybe TRBD1 (5 bases). The CDR3 sequence: CATSTVIETYEQYF. The CDR3 coding sequence is TGTGCCACCTCGACAGTCATCGAGACCTACGAGCAGTACTTC.